The 21 T cell receptor beta chains in this list originate from one sample, sequenced in a study of blood T cell repertoires in COVID-19 (dated by TCRdb to the early 2020s). Libraries came from the immunoSEQ multiplex PCR assay. As stored in TCRdb, this immuneACCESS dataset retains in-frame rearrangements with V and J assigned. A fraction of the clones does not appear; measured against another copy, unresolved V genes explain less than half of the discrepancy, and the remainder lacks a known reason. The sample contains about 250,000 clones, approximately 85% of them found a single time. 0.7% to 1% of the sample rests with the top ten. The sequenced sample consisted of peripheral blood. Source of these receptors: a human donor with COVID-19, enrolled during active disease. The donor label of this sample is uncertain.

The chain is built from TRBV13 and TRBJ2-7; TRBD1 matches 8 bases. Germline lookup yields CDR1 PRHDT and CDR2 FYEKMQ (reference sequence). After removal of 8 bases from V and 2 bases from J, the junction contained 8 bases not matched to a gene. The CDR3 is 14 residues long. The CDR3 protein is CASRHQTGAYEQYF. The CDR3 region has the DNA TGTGCCAGCCGCCACCAGACAGGGGCCTACGAGCAGTACTTC.

V gene TRBV7-2 combines with J gene TRBJ2-1, with 12 bases matching TRBD1. Trimming cost V 0 bases and J 8 bases; bases outside gene matches: 5. This CDR3 is 16 amino acids long. Germline assignment: CDR1 SGHTA and CDR2 FQGNSA. In DNA form, the CDR3 reads TGTGCCAGCAGCTTAGCGATGGGGACAGGGGGCCATGAGCAGTTCTTC. This encodes CASSLAMGTGGHEQFF.

The V gene is TRBV28, the J gene TRBJ1-5; D might be TRBD1 (5 bases). The CDR3 runs 13 residues. CDR1 is MDHEN and CDR2 is SYDVKM in the germline V gene. V was pared by 6 bases and J by 4 bases, with 10 bases between. CDR3 residues: CASRKQGNQPQHF. CDR3 coding DNA: TGTGCCAGCAGAAAGCAGGGAAATCAGCCCCAGCATTTT.

The chain has TRBV5-1 and TRBJ1-5; weak D call: TRBD1 (6 bases). The V end was cut by 1 base, the J end by 3 bases, with 11 bases between. There are 15 residues in the CDR3. CDR1 and CDR2 from the germline V gene are SGHRS and YFSETQ. The CDR3: CASSLNGGPNQPQHF. The CDR3 coding sequence is TGCGCCAGCAGCTTGAACGGGGGGCCCAATCAGCCCCAGCATTTT.

This clone has a handful of counts. This chain uses TRBV27 with TRBJ2-3, with TRBD2 matching over 9 bases. The CDR3 totals 14 residues. CDR1 is MNHEY, CDR2 SMNVEV, per germline (reference sequence). The junction had 9 bases not matched to a gene; V was cut back by 10 bases and J by 4 bases. The CDR3 protein is CATRRLAGPDTQYF. CDR3 bases: TGTGCCACCCGGAGGCTAGCGGGACCAGATACGCAGTATTTT.

This chain joins TRBV7-2 and TRBJ1-5, with a possible D match to TRBD1 (5 bases). Germline lookup yields CDR1 SGHTA and CDR2 FQGNSA. Trimming removed 5 bases at V and 7 bases at J, with 18 bases between. The CDR3 sequence is 15 residues long. DNA for the CDR3: TGTGCCAGCAGCCAGTGGAAAGGGGAGGGGCAGCCCCAGCATTTT. Encoded protein: CASSQWKGEGQPQHF.

The J gene is TRBJ1-4, the V gene TRBV6-5; 9 bases are a match to TRBD1. With V trimmed by 5 bases and J by 7 bases, 8 bases remained unmatched. CDR3 size: 15 residues. Germline V gene sequence: CDR1 MNHEY, CDR2 SVGAGI. CDR3 coding DNA: TGTGCCAGCAGTCCTATGACAGGGGGAGGTGAAAAACTGTTTTTT. Translation: CASSPMTGGGEKLFF.

This clone was counted once. The genes are TRBV6-5 and TRBJ1-2, with D hard to call. V shed 5 bases and J shed 2 bases, with 9 bases lying between them. Germline CDR1 is MNHEY and CDR2 is SVGAGI. This CDR3 is 13 amino acids long. The DNA for the CDR3 is TGTGCCAGCAGTCCCGGGGTCAACTATGGCTACACCTTC. Protein: CASSPGVNYGYTF.

V gene TRBV6-2 or TRBV6-3 combines with J gene TRBJ2-3, with 13 bases aligning to TRBD2. The germline V gene encodes CDR1 MNHEY and CDR2 SVGEGT. After removal of 4 bases from V and 4 bases from J, the junction contained 11 bases not matched to a gene. The CDR3 sequence is 18 residues long. In DNA form, the CDR3 reads TGTGCCAGCAGTTTCCCGACTAGCGGGAGGCCCATACCAGATACGCAGTATTTT. It codes for CASSFPTSGRPIPDTQYF.

Comments on this clone: The sample holds other DNA sequences that translate to the same CDR3. The rearrangement uses TRBV9 and TRBJ1-2; tentative D call: TRBD1 (5 bases). The CDR3 is made up of 13 amino acids. V dropped 0 bases and J dropped 7 bases, with 10 bases sitting between them. Germline CDR1 and CDR2: SGDLS and YYNGEE. CDR3 nucleotides: TGTGCCAGCAGCGTAGATCCCGGGGGTGGCTACACCTTC. Protein sequence: CASSVDPGGGYTF.

The chain has TRBV28 and TRBJ1-4, with 7 bases lining up with TRBD1. V dropped 5 bases and J dropped 8; count of bases not matched to a gene: 14. Germline assignment: CDR1 MDHEN and CDR2 SYDVKM. The CDR3 consists of 16 residues. The CDR3 coding sequence is TGTGCCAGCAGTGATCCTACGACAGGGATGAGGGAAAAACTGTTTTTT. Translating it yields CASSDPTTGMREKLFF.

This clone was seen a single time. The chain has TRBV15 and TRBJ1-6, with D perhaps matching TRBD1 (5 bases). Trimming took off 0 bases at V and 11 bases at J, with 11 bases between the two ends. The CDR3 totals 14 residues. Germline V gene sequence: CDR1 LNHNV, CDR2 YYDKDF (reference sequence). The CDR3 coding sequence is TGTGCCACCAGCAGAGATGGGGCAGGGACACCCCTCCACTTT. It codes for CATSRDGAGTPLHF.

The chain carries TRBV5-4 and TRBJ2-7; tentatively, D is TRBD1 (6 bases). Trimming stripped 4 bases from V and 5 bases from J, with 19 bases between. CDR3 length: 15 residues. The V gene's germline CDR1 is SGHNT and CDR2 YYREEE (reference sequence). Written as DNA, the CDR3 is TGTGCCAGCAGCCACAACAGGGATTCTCTAAACGAGCAGTACTTC. The encoded protein is CASSHNRDSLNEQYF.

V gene TRBV12-5 combines with J gene TRBJ2-7; weak D call: TRBD2 (6 bases). The ends were cut back, 5 bases at V and 7 bases at J, with 33 bases in the middle. CDR1 is LGHNT and CDR2 is FRNRAP in the germline V gene. This CDR3 is 19 amino acids long. The CDR3 region is CASGPGGASLTSGVFEQYF. Written as DNA, the CDR3 is TGTGCTAGTGGTCCCGGAGGGGCTAGCCTAACGTCTGGGGTTTTTGAGCAGTACTTC.

This clone has just one count. V is TRBV28 and J is TRBJ2-2, with D maybe TRBD1 (6 bases). Germline loops: CDR1 MDHEN, CDR2 SYDVKM. Trimming shortened V by 11 bases and J by 7 bases, and 14 bases separated the two germline ends. This CDR3 contains 12 residues. The CDR3 is CACYRVGGELFF. CDR3 bases: TGTGCCTGCTACAGGGTTGGCGGGGAGCTGTTTTTT.

J is TRBJ2-1 and V is TRBV6-5; 7 bases agree with TRBD1. The CDR3 spans 15 residues. Germline loops: CDR1 MNHEY, CDR2 SVGAGI. The J segment lost 6 bases and the V segment lost 4 bases, leaving 9 bases of the junction unmatched. The CDR3 protein is CASSSPLSGGNEQFF. DNA of the CDR3: TGTGCCAGCAGTTCGCCGCTTTCAGGGGGCAATGAGCAGTTCTTC.

V usage is TRBV3-1 (or the pseudogene TRBV3-2) and J usage is TRBJ1-4; D call uncertain. Trimming cost V 1 base and J 1 base, with 10 bases left between them. CDR3 length: 16 amino acids. Germline CDR1 reads LGHDT; CDR2 reads YNNKEL (reference sequence). The CDR3 is CASSQVPGGTNEKLFF. In DNA form, the CDR3 reads TGTGCCAGCAGCCAAGTGCCGGGAGGAACTAATGAAAAACTGTTTTTT.

The J gene is TRBJ1-2, the V gene TRBV30, with D possibly being TRBD1 (6 bases). Germline values: CDR1 GTSNPN, CDR2 SVGIG (reference sequence). V was trimmed by 4 bases and J by 8 bases, leaving 11 bases between them. The CDR3 is 11 residues long. The CDR3 DNA reads as TGTGCCTGGACAGCAGGGGCCGGCTACACCTTC. Its protein is CAWTAGAGYTF.

This chain uses TRBV4-3 with TRBJ2-3, with 9 bases identical to TRBD1. CDR1 and CDR2 from the germline V gene are LGHNA and YSLEER. V dropped 0 bases and J dropped 10; count of bases not matched to a gene: 8. This CDR3 is 15 amino acids long. CDR3 in amino acids: CASSQEVWDREAQYF. The CDR3 bases are TGCGCCAGCAGCCAAGAAGTGTGGGACAGGGAAGCGCAGTATTTT.

The DNA of the CDR3 is TGTGCCAGTAGTATGCGCGACATAAACACTGAAGCTTTCTTT. Amino acids: CASSMRDINTEAFF. V usage is TRBV19 and J usage is TRBJ1-1; no reliable D call. Germline V lookup: CDR1 LNHDA, CDR2 SQIVND (reference sequence). CDR3 length: 14 residues. V was trimmed by 3 bases and J by 2 bases, leaving 10 bases between them. The full variable domain, completed using reference TRBV19 and TRBJ1-1, is DGGITQSPKYLFRKEGQNVTLSCEQNLNHDAMYWYRQDPGQGLRLIYYSQIVNDFQKGDIAEGYSVSREKKESFPLTVTSAQKNPTAFYLCASSMRDINTEAFFGQGTRLTVV.

This clone occurred once. V and J are TRBV28 and TRBJ2-6, with D perhaps matching TRBD2 (5 bases). The length of the CDR3 is 15 residues. CDR1 and CDR2 (germline): MDHEN, SYDVKM. V lost 3 bases and J lost 2, with 8 bases in between. The CDR3 is CASSLRGTGANVLTF. CDR3 sequence (DNA): TGTGCCAGCAGTTTGCGAGGGACTGGGGCCAACGTCCTGACTTTC.